Below, 5 T cell receptor beta chains from the same sample are listed, as sequenced in a study of beta chain features in type 1 diabetes. Study-wide results and limits: Researchers report that Type 1 diabetes patients had moderately but significantly shorter TCRB CDR3s across all four CD4+ subsets.

The antigens these receptors bind are not known. Of the isolated RNA, all was reverse transcribed, and so the sequenced material was expressed TCRB transcripts. Assay: immunoSEQ multiplex PCR; the TCRdb copy retains only in-frame clones and omits some. The table shows more than 200,000 clones, with 16% occurring only once. Material for sequencing was naive CD4+ T cells from blood. These receptors came from a man aged 25 to 40 with type 1 diabetes.

The V and J genes are TRBV27 and TRBJ2-7; 11 bases agree with TRBD2. The V gene's germline CDR1 is MNHEY and CDR2 SMNVEV (reference sequence). Germline trimming cut 4 bases from V and 5 bases from J; bases unmatched to any gene: 7. This CDR3 contains 15 residues. For the CDR3, the DNA is TGTGCCAGCAGTTCCACTAGCGGGAGCGGCCACGAGCAGTACTTC. Translation: CASSSTSGSGHEQYF.

There are a few counts of this clone. J is TRBJ2-7 and V is TRBV10-3; 9 positions match TRBD2. The junction had 8 bases not matched to a gene; V was cut back by 3 bases and J by 5 bases. Germline V gene lookup returns CDR1 ENHRY and CDR2 SYGVKD. The CDR3 spans 15 residues. CDR3 amino acids: CAISDISGSIDEQYF. The CDR3 DNA follows: TGTGCCATCAGTGACATTAGCGGGAGCATAGACGAGCAGTACTTC.

The chain carries TRBV27 and TRBJ2-3, with D maybe TRBD2 (6 bases). V was pared by 6 bases and J by 1 base, with 14 bases between. Germline V gives CDR1 MNHEY, CDR2 SMNVEV (reference sequence). The CDR3 consists of 15 residues. The CDR3 sequence: CASSFSGVRTDTQYF. In DNA form, the CDR3 reads TGTGCCAGCAGCTTCTCGGGAGTTCGCACAGATACGCAGTATTTT.

CDR3 DNA: TGTGCCAGTAGTGGAGCTTTCTTT. As protein: CASSGAFF. V and J are TRBV19 and TRBJ1-1; unclear D gene. Germline CDR1 reads LNHDA; CDR2 reads SQIVND (reference sequence). This CDR3 is 8 amino acids long. The V and J ends lost 5 bases and 10 bases respectively, with 2 bases between them.

J is TRBJ2-1 and V is TRBV30; D gene ambiguous. The V gene's germline CDR1 is GTSNPN and CDR2 SVGIG (reference sequence). The ends were cut back, 6 bases at V and 7 bases at J, with 19 bases in the middle. The CDR3 runs to 14 residues. The CDR3 loop reads CACSRPTSFNEQFF. The CDR3 nucleotides are TGTGCCTGTTCTCGGCCCACTTCATTTAATGAGCAGTTCTTC.